This T cell receptor (beta chain) was captured by sequencing in a study of spatial heterogeneity in lung cancer. As to time point: sample taken at primary tumor resection. Samples were obtained from about 75 donors, all untreated early-stage non-small cell lung cancer patients. Each CDR3 protein is one row after TCRdb ran MiXCR on the 5' RACE reads. Altogether just over 75,000 distinct CDR3 sequences are present, about 8.5% being singletons, with the ten largest covering approximately 6.3%. V lost 9 bases, J lost 0 bases, and 21 bases lay in between. CDR3 length equals 17 residues. The V and J genes are TRBV12-3 or TRBV12-4 and TRBJ1-3; D gene unclear. The sequence derives from a male donor with early-stage non-small cell lung cancer. The source was PBMCs, collected at surgery. CDR3 loop: CASSPAAAPFSGNTIYF. The CDR3 nucleotides read TGTGCCAGTAGTCCCGCGGCAGCTCCCTTCTCTGGAAACACCATATATTTT.